This entry features one TCR beta chain sequence. Its target is not known. This specimen belongs to a study of blood T cells in healthy people across ages. V shed 6 bases and J 4 bases; nucleotides not matched to a gene: 5. Germline loops: CDR1 DFQATT, CDR2 SNEGSKA (reference sequence). This CDR3 is 14 amino acids long. Alongside a J-beta primer mix, a sample-barcoded 5' primer served in a second PCR lasting about 7 to 12 cycles. Each cDNA molecule was tagged by a template-switch adaptor that had 12 random nucleotides. TCRdb reanalysed the 5' RACE reads using MiXCR and keeps one entry per CDR3 protein. The sample gives about a million distinct CDR3 sequences, 35% to 45% of which show up once; about an eighth is in the top ten. The study's findings and limits: It was held that the diversity estimates obtained from one million T cells were underestimates. Higher diversity, along with more naive CD4+ cells, distinguished long-lived donors from aged donors.

The sample consisted of blood. This chain connects TRBV20-1 to TRBJ2-3; TRBD2 agrees at 12 bases. This clonotype originated in a young man in good health. The CDR3 nucleotides are TGCAGTGCCCCTAGCGGGAGGGTTTCAGATACGCAGTATTTT. This sequence encodes CSAPSGRVSDTQYF.